A selection of T cell receptor beta chains follows, all from one sample in a study of post-analysis software for immune sequencing data. TCRdb analysed the PCR reads with MiXCR anew, one entry per CDR3 protein. The repertoire has a few hundred thousand distinct CDR3 sequences, 35% to 45% of them found once; the top ten carry 4% to 5.5%. The sequenced sample was blood. The receptors shown here come from a girl aged 5-17 years with multiple sclerosis. Both conserved end residues are part of each CDR3. The D gene is left open where the match is weak. Some rows have no size entry. The others give once, few or many, or a class for an expanded clone.

V: TRBV7-9; J: TRBJ1-1; size: many; D: .; CDR3: CASSLAHGLGTEAFF; DNA: TGTGCCAGCAGCTTAGCGCACGGCCTGGGCACTGAAGCTTTCTTT
V: TRBV4-1; J: TRBJ1-1; size: many; D: .; CDR3: CASSPTRATEAFF; DNA: TGCGCCAGCAGCCCAACCCGGGCGACTGAAGCTTTCTTT
V: TRBV5-1; J: TRBJ2-5; size: many; D: TRBD2; CDR3: CASSLYGLGLGAAETQYF; DNA: TGCGCCAGCAGCTTGTATGGCCTGGGACTAGGTGCTGCGGAGACCCAGTACTTC
V: TRBV5-1; J: TRBJ2-1; size: many; D: .; CDR3: CASSPGWPNNEQFF; DNA: TGCGCCAGCAGCCCTGGGTGGCCTAACAATGAGCAGTTCTTC
V: TRBV2; J: TRBJ2-1; size: many; D: TRBD2; CDR3: CASSDGLAGALSYNEQFF; DNA: TGTGCCAGCAGTGACGGGCTAGCGGGAGCCCTCTCCTACAATGAGCAGTTCTTC
V: TRBV4-2; J: TRBJ1-1; size: .; D: .; CDR3: CASSQGGRENTEAFF; DNA: TGTGCCAGCAGCCAAGGGGGCAGGGAGAACACTGAAGCTTTCTTT
V: TRBV20-1; J: TRBJ2-7; size: few; D: .; CDR3: CSARWLPNSYEQYF; DNA: TGCAGTGCTAGATGGCTCCCCAACTCCTACGAGCAGTACTTC
V: TRBV14; J: TRBJ2-1; size: .; D: TRBD1; CDR3: CASSGTGAAINEQFF; DNA: TGTGCCAGCAGCGGAACAGGGGCGGCGATTAATGAGCAGTTCTTC
V: TRBV12-3/TRBV12-4; J: TRBJ2-5; size: .; D: TRBD1; CDR3: CASHRGLGETQYF; DNA: TGTGCCAGTCACAGGGGGCTAGGAGAGACCCAGTACTTC
V: TRBV29-1; J: TRBJ2-1; size: .; D: .; CDR3: CSVGGEKQFF; DNA: TGCAGCGTTGGGGGTGAAAAGCAGTTCTTC
V: TRBV27; J: TRBJ1-6; size: many; D: TRBD1; CDR3: CASRLGTGNSPLHF; DNA: TGTGCCAGCCGTCTTGGGACAGGCAATTCACCCCTCCACTTT
V: TRBV7-9; J: TRBJ1-2; size: .; D: .; CDR3: CASSSPLLGYGYTF; DNA: TGTGCCAGCAGTTCACCCCTCTTGGGGTATGGCTACACCTTC
V: TRBV12-3/TRBV12-4; J: TRBJ1-1; size: few; D: .; CDR3: CASSWGGRNTEAFF; DNA: TGTGCCAGCAGCTGGGGGGGAAGGAACACTGAAGCTTTCTTT
V: TRBV5-6; J: TRBJ2-1; size: .; D: TRBD2; CDR3: CASSFGLAGSQFF; DNA: TGTGCCAGCAGCTTCGGACTAGCGGGGTCGCAGTTCTTC
V: TRBV7-9; J: TRBJ1-1; size: .; D: .; CDR3: CAGSLDGGAEAFF; DNA: TGTGCCGGCAGCTTAGACGGAGGGGCTGAAGCTTTCTTT
V: TRBV7-2; J: TRBJ2-3; size: .; D: TRBD1; CDR3: CASSYRTGGTDTQYF; DNA: TGTGCCAGCAGCTACCGGACAGGGGGCACAGATACGCAGTATTTT
V: TRBV7-3; J: TRBJ2-1; size: few; D: TRBD1; CDR3: CASSQQGGPYNEQFF; DNA: TGTGCCAGCAGCCAACAGGGGGGCCCCTACAATGAGCAGTTCTTC
V: TRBV5-1; J: TRBJ2-1; size: many; D: TRBD2; CDR3: CASRKTSGVYNEQFF; DNA: TGCGCCAGCAGAAAGACTAGCGGGGTTTACAATGAGCAGTTCTTC
V: TRBV25-1; J: TRBJ2-1; size: many; D: TRBD2; CDR3: CASSWTSGSYNEQFF; DNA: TGTGCCAGCAGCTGGACTAGCGGGAGTTACAATGAGCAGTTCTTC
V: TRBV7-2; J: TRBJ2-7; size: .; D: .; CDR3: CASSLAQGGEYEQYF; DNA: TGTGCCAGCAGCTTAGCGCAGGGGGGGGAGTACGAGCAGTACTTC
V: TRBV15; J: TRBJ1-2; size: .; D: TRBD1; CDR3: CATSRKPRGEGGYTF; DNA: TGTGCCACCAGCAGGAAACCCAGGGGGGAAGGAGGCTACACCTTC
V: TRBV6-1; J: TRBJ1-2; size: .; D: .; CDR3: CASSEGHPYGYTF; DNA: TGTGCCAGCAGTGAAGGGCACCCCTATGGCTACACCTTC
V: TRBV5-1; J: TRBJ2-3; size: many; D: .; CDR3: CASSTENVLTDTQYF; DNA: TGCGCCAGCAGCACCGAGAACGTCCTCACAGATACGCAGTATTTT
V: TRBV28; J: TRBJ2-1; size: .; D: .; CDR3: CASSLRRGRNGNEQFF; DNA: TGTGCCAGCAGTTTACGACGTGGGAGAAACGGCAATGAGCAGTTCTTC
V: TRBV20-1; J: TRBJ2-5; size: .; D: .; CDR3: CSAGEVQETQYF; DNA: TGCAGTGCAGGAGAAGTCCAAGAGACCCAGTACTTC
V: TRBV7-8; J: TRBJ2-1; size: many; D: .; CDR3: CASSLLGLASEGVQFF; DNA: TGTGCCAGCAGCCTCCTCGGTCTGGCTAGCGAAGGTGTGCAGTTCTTC
V: TRBV5-1; J: TRBJ2-5; size: many; D: .; CDR3: CASSLGPGGWETQYF; DNA: TGCGCCAGCAGCTTGGGGCCGGGGGGCTGGGAGACCCAGTACTTC
V: TRBV11-2; J: TRBJ2-6; size: .; D: .; CDR3: CVSSLRRTPGANVLTF; DNA: TGTGTCAGCAGCTTACGTCGCACTCCTGGGGCCAACGTCCTGACTTTC
V: TRBV15; J: TRBJ1-1; size: .; D: .; CDR3: CATSRGGRTGSGTEAFF; DNA: TGTGCCACCAGCAGAGGGGGGCGAACAGGATCAGGCACTGAAGCTTTCTTT
V: TRBV7-9; J: TRBJ1-2; size: many; D: TRBD1; CDR3: CASSPQGDKVFGYTF; DNA: TGTGCCAGCAGCCCGCAGGGGGACAAAGTTTTTGGCTACACCTTC
V: TRBV20-1; J: TRBJ2-3; size: .; D: TRBD2; CDR3: CSARLAATTDTQYF; DNA: TGCAGTGCTAGACTAGCGGCCACGACAGATACGCAGTATTTT
V: TRBV20-1; J: TRBJ2-7; size: .; D: .; CDR3: CSARGNGPRGSYEQYF; DNA: TGCAGTGCGAGGGGAAACGGACCGAGGGGCTCCTACGAGCAGTACTTC
V: TRBV29-1; J: TRBJ1-4; size: many; D: TRBD1; CDR3: CSVGETGADEKLFF; DNA: TGCAGCGTTGGCGAGACAGGGGCGGATGAAAAACTGTTTTTT
V: TRBV7-2; J: TRBJ2-1; size: once; D: TRBD2; CDR3: CASSASGGGADNEQFF; DNA: TGTGCCAGCAGCGCCTCTGGCGGGGGGGCCGATAATGAGCAGTTCTTC
V: TRBV30; J: TRBJ2-1; size: .; D: .; CDR3: CAWQPGNNEQFF; DNA: TGTGCCTGGCAACCGGGGAACAATGAGCAGTTCTTC
V: TRBV5-5; J: TRBJ2-5; size: many; D: TRBD1; CDR3: CASSLVQGARETQYF; DNA: TGTGCCAGCAGCTTGGTACAGGGGGCGCGGGAGACCCAGTACTTC
V: TRBV20-1; J: TRBJ1-1; size: few; D: .; CDR3: CSARTVGAGTEAFF; DNA: TGCAGTGCTAGAACCGTCGGGGCCGGCACTGAAGCTTTCTTT
V: TRBV20-1; J: TRBJ2-5; size: many; D: TRBD2; CDR3: CSAGAGVKETQYF; DNA: TGCAGTGCTGGAGCGGGAGTGAAAGAGACCCAGTACTTC
V: TRBV24-1; J: TRBJ2-1; size: .; D: TRBD2; CDR3: CATTAESGKEQFF; DNA: TGTGCCACCACGGCGGAGAGCGGGAAGGAGCAGTTCTTC
V: TRBV4-1; J: TRBJ1-2; size: many; D: TRBD1; CDR3: CASRPNPGGGYGYTF; DNA: TGCGCCAGCAGACCAAACCCAGGGGGCGGCTATGGCTACACCTTC
V: TRBV29-1; J: TRBJ1-1; size: many; D: TRBD1; CDR3: CSPQGANTEAFF; DNA: TGCAGCCCTCAGGGGGCTAATACTGAAGCTTTCTTT
V: TRBV7-9; J: TRBJ1-2; size: many; D: TRBD1; CDR3: CASSLVQQGGGYTF; DNA: TGTGCCAGCAGCTTAGTACAACAGGGGGGCGGCTACACCTTC
V: TRBV29-1; J: TRBJ2-3; size: .; D: .; CDR3: CSVLRVVDTQYF; DNA: TGCAGCGTGCTGCGGGTGGTAGATACGCAGTATTTT
V: TRBV4-1; J: TRBJ2-2; size: few; D: TRBD1; CDR3: CASSPRQGAGTGELFF; DNA: TGCGCCAGCAGCCCCCGACAGGGGGCTGGGACCGGGGAGCTGTTTTTT
V: TRBV12-3/TRBV12-4; J: TRBJ1-5; size: .; D: TRBD1; CDR3: CASSLGQGGVGNQPQHF; DNA: TGTGCCAGCAGTTTAGGGCAGGGGGGGGTGGGCAATCAGCCCCAGCATTTT
V: TRBV4-1; J: TRBJ1-2; size: many; D: TRBD1; CDR3: CASSQESPRQGRLGYTF; DNA: TGCGCCAGCAGCCAAGAAAGTCCCAGACAGGGAAGGCTTGGCTACACCTTC
V: TRBV18; J: TRBJ1-1; size: .; D: TRBD1; CDR3: CASSPRGQTMNTEAFF; DNA: TGTGCCAGCTCACCCCGGGGACAGACGATGAACACTGAAGCTTTCTTT
V: TRBV11-2; J: TRBJ2-3; size: .; D: TRBD2; CDR3: CASSLGAGGNTDTQYF; DNA: TGTGCCAGCAGCTTAGGGGCGGGGGGCAACACAGATACGCAGTATTTT